This section outlines one TCR beta chain sequence together with its context. TCRdb's table, derived via immunoSEQ multiplex PCR, lists solely in-frame clones and lacks some. Of tens of thousands of clones in the sample, around 94% were seen once. The source of the sample is a study of technical replicates of blood from a few donors. V lost 0 bases to trimming and J lost 4 bases, with 7 bases between them. In germline, CDR1 is SGHRS, CDR2 YFSETQ. The CDR3 sequence is 13 residues long. The specimen was T cells isolated from PBMCs. The gene calls are TRBV5-1 and TRBJ1-1; no definite D call. This sequence was found in a human donor in good health. For the CDR3, the DNA is TGCGCCAGCAGCTTGGACAGCTTCACTGAAGCTTTCTTT. Translated, it gives CASSLDSFTEAFF.